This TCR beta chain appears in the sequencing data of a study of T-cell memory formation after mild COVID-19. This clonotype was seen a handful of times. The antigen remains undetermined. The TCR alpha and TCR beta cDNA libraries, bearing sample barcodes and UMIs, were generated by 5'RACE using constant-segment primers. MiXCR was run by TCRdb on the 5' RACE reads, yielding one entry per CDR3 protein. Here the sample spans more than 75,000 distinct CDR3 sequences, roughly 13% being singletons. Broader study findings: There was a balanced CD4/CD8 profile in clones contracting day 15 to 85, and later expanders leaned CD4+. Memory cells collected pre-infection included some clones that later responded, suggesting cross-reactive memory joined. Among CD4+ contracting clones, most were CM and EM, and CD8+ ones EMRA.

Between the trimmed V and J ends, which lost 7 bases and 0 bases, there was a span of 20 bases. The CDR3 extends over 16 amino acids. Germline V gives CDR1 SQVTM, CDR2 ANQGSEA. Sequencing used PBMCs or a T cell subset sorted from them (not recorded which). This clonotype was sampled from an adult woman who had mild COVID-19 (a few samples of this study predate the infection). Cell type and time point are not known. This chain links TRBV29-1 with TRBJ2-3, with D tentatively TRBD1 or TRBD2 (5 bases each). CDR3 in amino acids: CSARGAPGGSTDTQYF. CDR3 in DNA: TGCAGCGCTAGAGGGGCCCCCGGTGGGAGCACAGATACGCAGTATTTT.